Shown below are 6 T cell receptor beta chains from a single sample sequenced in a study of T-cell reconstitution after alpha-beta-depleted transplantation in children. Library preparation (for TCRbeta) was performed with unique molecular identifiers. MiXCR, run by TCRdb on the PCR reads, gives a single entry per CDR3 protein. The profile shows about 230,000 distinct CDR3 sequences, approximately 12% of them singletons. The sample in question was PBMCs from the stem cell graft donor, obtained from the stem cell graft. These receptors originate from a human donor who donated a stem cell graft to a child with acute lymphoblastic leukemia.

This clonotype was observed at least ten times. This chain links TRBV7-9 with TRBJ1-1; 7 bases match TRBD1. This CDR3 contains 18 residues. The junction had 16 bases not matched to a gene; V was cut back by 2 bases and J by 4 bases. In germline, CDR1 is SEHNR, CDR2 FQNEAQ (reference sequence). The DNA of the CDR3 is TGTGCCAGCAGCTTACACCTGACGAGACAGGGCGATGGCACTGAAGCTTTCTTT. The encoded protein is CASSLHLTRQGDGTEAFF.

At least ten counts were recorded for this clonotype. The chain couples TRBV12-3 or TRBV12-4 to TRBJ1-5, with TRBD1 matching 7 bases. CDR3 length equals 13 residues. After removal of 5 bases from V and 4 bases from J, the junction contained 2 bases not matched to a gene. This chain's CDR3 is CASSQQGNQPQHF. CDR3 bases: TGTGCCAGCAGTCAACAGGGGAATCAGCCCCAGCATTTT.

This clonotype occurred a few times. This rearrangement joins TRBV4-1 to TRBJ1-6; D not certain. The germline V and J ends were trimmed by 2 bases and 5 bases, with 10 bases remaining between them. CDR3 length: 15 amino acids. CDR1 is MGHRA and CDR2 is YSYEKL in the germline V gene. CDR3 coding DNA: TGCGCCAGCAGCCAACCAGGTGGCCATAATTCACCCCTCCACTTT. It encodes CASSQPGGHNSPLHF.

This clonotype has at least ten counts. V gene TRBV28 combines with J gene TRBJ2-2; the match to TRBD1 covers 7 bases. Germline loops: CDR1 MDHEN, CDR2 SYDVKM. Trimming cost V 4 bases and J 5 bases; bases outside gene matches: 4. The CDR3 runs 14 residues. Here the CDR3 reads CASSSRGRTGELFF. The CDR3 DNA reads TGTGCCAGCAGTTCAAGGGGGCGAACCGGGGAGCTGTTTTTT.

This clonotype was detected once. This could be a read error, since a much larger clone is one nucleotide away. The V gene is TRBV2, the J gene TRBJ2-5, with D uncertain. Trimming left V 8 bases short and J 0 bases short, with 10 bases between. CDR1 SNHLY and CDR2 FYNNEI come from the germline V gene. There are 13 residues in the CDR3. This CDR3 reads CASCFHNQETQYF. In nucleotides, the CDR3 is TGTGCCAGCTGTTTCCACAACCAAGAGACCCAGTACTTC.

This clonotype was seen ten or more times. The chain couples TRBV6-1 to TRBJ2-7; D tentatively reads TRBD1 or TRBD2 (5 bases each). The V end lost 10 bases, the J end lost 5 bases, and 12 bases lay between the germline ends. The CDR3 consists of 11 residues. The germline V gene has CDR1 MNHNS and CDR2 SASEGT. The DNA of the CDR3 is TGTGCCACCCGGGGCTACCACGAGCAGTACTTC. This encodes CATRGYHEQYF.